This is a list of T cell receptor beta chains from one sample in a study of T cells expressing NK-cell markers. After re-calling the 5' RACE reads, TCRdb lists one entry per CDR3 protein, DNA absent. The table for this sample gives 550,000 or so distinct CDR3 sequences. What was sequenced was blood T cells: a sorted CD56 or NKG2C T cell subset, CD4+ or CD8+ T cells, or bulk PBMC T cells (not recorded which). The receptors shown here come from a man between 18 and 35 years old in good health. The CDR3 runs from the conserved cysteine through the conserved F or W.

v_gene	j_gene	CDR3aa
TRBV6-5	TRBJ1-1	CASIWVFGTEAFF
TRBV21-1	TRBJ1-5	CASRRRWGGGNQPQHF
TRBV20-1	TRBJ1-2	CSARDLGVRGYTF
TRBV29-1	TRBJ2-5	CSVLRDSETQYF
TRBV29-1	TRBJ2-5	CSVDPDRVKETQYF
TRBV7-9	TRBJ2-1	CASSPVRSPSSYNEQFF
TRBV27	TRBJ2-5	CASKAGGPGETQYF
TRBV7-9	TRBJ1-6	CASNTGSAFSPLHF
TRBV7-9	TRBJ2-3	CASSPSRGLANSDTQYF
TRBV6-5	TRBJ2-1	CASSYSGGTGVGEQFF
TRBV12-3/TRBV12-4	TRBJ2-3	CASSGQLDLTDTQYF
TRBV5-1	TRBJ1-5	CASSWTGGASQPQHF
TRBV20-1	TRBJ2-5	CSAPPLEETQYF
TRBV29-1	TRBJ2-1	CSVATGSYEQFF
TRBV28	TRBJ2-6	CASTSDSPGANVLTF
TRBV10-3	TRBJ2-7	CAISNKSRSYEQYF
TRBV4-3	TRBJ2-7	CASSYKKGGSYEQYF
TRBV20-1	TRBJ2-5	CSASISSGQETQYF
TRBV6-1	TRBJ2-1	CASRKDRSYNEQFF
TRBV20-1	TRBJ2-2	CSAPQTGRRTGELFF
TRBV24-1	TRBJ2-3	CATSDFPEPINTDTQYF
TRBV11-2	TRBJ2-6	CASSLRGPANVLTF
TRBV4-3	TRBJ2-1	CASSQDRGLAFEQFF
TRBV7-2	TRBJ2-2	CASSLANSANTGELFF
TRBV12-3/TRBV12-4	TRBJ2-4	CASSPFSGRGAKNIQYF
TRBV5-1	TRBJ2-3	CASSLGPTKDTQYF
TRBV7-2	TRBJ2-1	CASSLVASGRQEQFF
TRBV12-3/TRBV12-4	TRBJ1-4	CAILGGGPKKGNEKLFF
TRBV27	TRBJ2-1	CASSSPPGLGYNEQFF
TRBV28	TRBJ2-7	CASSIGTSGTYEQYF
TRBV12-3/TRBV12-4	TRBJ2-1	CASRGTSGRLGAYNEQFF
TRBV27	TRBJ2-7	CASSSPSASGESSYEQYF
TRBV7-2	TRBJ2-7	CASSRGLAGRGMYEQYF
TRBV4-2	TRBJ2-1	CASSQELRTSGRNEQFF
TRBV13	TRBJ2-7	CASSRGAGITYEQYF
TRBV20-1	TRBJ1-5	CSAREGDRVSAQHF
TRBV12-3/TRBV12-4	TRBJ2-4	CASTPLMGGAKNIQYF
TRBV6-2/TRBV6-3	TRBJ2-5	CASSPTGGTQYF
TRBV12-3/TRBV12-4	TRBJ1-6	CASSLLGTGYSPLHF
TRBV12-3/TRBV12-4	TRBJ2-3	CASRPSGTNTQYF
TRBV29-1	TRBJ2-1	CSVGWAPPYNEQFF